The sequence of this TCR beta chain was determined in a study of T-cell memory formation after mild COVID-19 (dated by TCRdb to about 2021). In the study overall: Most TCR sequence clusters were specific to one of the two donors. Two young, previously healthy adult volunteers, one female and one male, were included in the cohort. Longitudinal TCRalpha and TCRbeta repertoire sequencing tracked T-cell clones expanding and contracting after mild COVID-19 in a couple of donors.

Study-wide findings and limitations: Clones contracting from day 15 to 85 had balanced CD4/CD8 phenotypes, while a second wave expanding from day 15 to 37 was biased towards CD4+. Contracting CD4+ clones turned up mainly in the CM and EM memory subsets, whereas EMRA was where CD8+ clones were enriched. Some responding clones were detected in pre-infection memory, which suggested that pre-existing cross-reactive memory T cells had joined the SARS-CoV-2 response. Only a couple of mild cases were covered in the study, and larger cohorts including severe cases with pre-infection samples were considered necessary. SARS-CoV-2 specificity of the second-wave clones peaking on day 37 was not confirmed.

The CDR3 sequence holds 20 residues, the cysteine and phenylalanine included. CDR3 DNA only is kept here, 60 bases in frame from base 1. The CDR1 and CDR2 encoded by the germline V gene are MGHRA and YSYEKL. For this chain, trimming is 4 bases at the V end and 2 bases at the J end, and the number of junction bases without a gene match is 20. Turning to this clonotype: It lacks a known antigen. Per-nucleotide qualities are absent, and no much larger clonotype sits a single base away.

PBMCs were isolated by Ficoll-Paque density gradient centrifugation. Sequencing was carried out with an Illumina NovaSeq 6000. cDNA libraries for TCRalpha and TCRbeta were prepared by 5'RACE using constant-segment primers, with sample barcodes and unique molecular identifiers added. RNA was extracted from every sample with Trizol reagent. The libraries were amplified in two PCR steps, and the second step added a second sample barcode and Illumina TruSeq adapters. The libraries were sequenced on an Illumina NovaSeq using 2 x 150 bp paired-end reads. In the source study's methods: With migec v1.2.7, reads were demultiplexed and then collapsed into UMI-guided consensus sequences. Using mixcr v2.1.11, UMI consensuses were aligned to TRA and TRB V and J templates and then assembled into clonotypes. A clonotype was counted as expanded or contracted only when both edgeR and NoisET called the clonotype significant, with the noise models trained on biological replicates. For edgeR calls, the thresholds were a false discovery rate-adjusted p below 0.01 and a log2 fold-change of 1. As an exploratory analysis of dynamics, max-normalized trajectories of the 1000 most abundant clonotypes were examined by PCA with hierarchical clustering. Separately sequenced CD4+ and CD8+ repertoires were used to assign a CD4 or CD8 phenotype to each responding clone. TCRdb trimmed public reads at Q25 via fastp, called clones via MiXCR and kept in-frame beta chains. Each CDR3 protein appears once, grouped with its most common genes and DNA. The V and J calls reflect TCRdb's pipeline rather than the authors' work. This sample lists about 130,000 distinct CDR3 sequences; around 6.3% were detected once. The top ten hold 2% to 2.5% of the sample.

The V gene is TRBV4-1 and the J gene is TRBJ2-1; 7 bases in the junction line up with TRBD2. Sequencing used PBMCs or a T cell subset sorted from them (not recorded which). This sequence was found in an adult woman who had mild COVID-19 (a few samples of this study predate the infection). The sample titles of this study are shuffled in the database, so cell type and time point are left out; the donor was told from shared clones. The CDR3 reads CASSLPLKGRSGAAYNEQFF. The bases read TGCGCCAGCAGCCTGCCATTAAAGGGCCGGAGCGGGGCCGCCTACAATGAGCAGTTCTTC.